This is a list of T cell receptor beta chains from one sample in a study of identical twins. TCRdb fed the 5' RACE reads into MiXCR, producing one record per CDR3 protein. The repertoire holds hundreds of thousands of distinct CDR3 sequences, with around 20% as singletons. This sample was also put to use in a study of T cells expressing NK-cell markers.

The specimen sequenced was PBMCs. These receptors all stem from a woman in her late teens or twenties in good health. The conserved cysteine and the conserved F or W are not part of the CDR3 here. Fields, in order: CDR3 length, V gene, CDR3 protein.

CDR3 length: 11; V gene: TRBV12-3/TRBV12-4; CDR3 protein: ASSLRGSGGYT
CDR3 length: 14; V gene: TRBV7-7; CDR3 protein: ASSLAPGTGTYEQY
CDR3 length: 13; V gene: TRBV20-1; CDR3 protein: SARRYSGRSNEQF
CDR3 length: 13; V gene: TRBV7-2; CDR3 protein: ASSSRGGFSYEQY
CDR3 length: 15; V gene: TRBV20-1; CDR3 protein: SARDLDGTPLTDTQY
CDR3 length: 10; V gene: TRBV2; CDR3 protein: FGLETSYGYT
CDR3 length: 13; V gene: TRBV20-1; CDR3 protein: SARGPGGGQETQY
CDR3 length: 12; V gene: TRBV9; CDR3 protein: ASSVDPDNYGYT
CDR3 length: 11; V gene: TRBV6-2/TRBV6-3; CDR3 protein: ASSWTSNTEAF
CDR3 length: 12; V gene: TRBV15; CDR3 protein: ATSIREATDTQY